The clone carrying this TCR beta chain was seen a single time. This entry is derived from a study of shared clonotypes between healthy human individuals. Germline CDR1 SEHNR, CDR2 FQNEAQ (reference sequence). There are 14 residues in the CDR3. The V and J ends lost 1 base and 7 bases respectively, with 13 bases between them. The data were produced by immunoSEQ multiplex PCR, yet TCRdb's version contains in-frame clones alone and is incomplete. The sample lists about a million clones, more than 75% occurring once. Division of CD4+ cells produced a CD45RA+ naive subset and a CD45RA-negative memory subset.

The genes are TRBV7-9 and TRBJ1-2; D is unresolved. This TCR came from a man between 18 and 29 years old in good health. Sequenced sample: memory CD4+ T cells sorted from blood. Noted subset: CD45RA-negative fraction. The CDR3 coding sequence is TGTGCCAGCAGCTTAGACCCCCTGGTGGTTGGCTACACCTTC. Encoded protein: CASSLDPLVVGYTF. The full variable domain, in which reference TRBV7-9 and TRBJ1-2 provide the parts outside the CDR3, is DTGVSQNPRHKITKRGQNVTFRCDPISEHNRLYWYRQTLGQGPEFLTYFQNEAQLEKSRLLSDRFSAERPKGSFSTLEIQRTEQGDSAMYLCASSLDPLVVGYTFGSGTRLTVV.